Sequencing of this T cell receptor (beta chain) was carried out in a study of cytomegalovirus exposure and HLA in healthy donors. CDR3 size: 13 residues. The germline V gene encodes CDR1 MGHRA and CDR2 YSYEKL. Trimming pared 6 bases from V and 0 bases from J, leaving 9 bases between. The PCR used 60 Vbeta and 13 Jbeta primers. Methods used by the authors: In a later analysis, roughly 10 million of 75 million to 90 million unique beta chains occurred in at least two donors. TCRdb's copy holds only in-frame clones and misses some; the assay was immunoSEQ multiplex PCR. The DNA was the basis for D and trimming; V, J and clone size are from that table. This repertoire shows some 150,000 clones, over 70% found once; its top ten account for 2.5% to 3%.

What was sequenced was PBMCs. The TCR comes from a male donor in good health and CMV-seronegative. This sequence joins TRBV4-1 and TRBJ2-7, with D unresolved. Here the CDR3 DNA reads TGCGCCAGCAGGCAGGCGTCCTCCTACGAGCAGTACTTC. Translated, it gives CASRQASSYEQYF.